This TCR beta chain was profiled in a study of blood T cell repertoires in COVID-19. Study in general: Sample material is recorded as cDNA or gDNA derived from T cells, B-cell-depleted T cells, or PBMCs.

In the original workflow: Using reference gene primer amplification, nucleated cell counts were estimated. Generated by immunoSEQ multiplex PCR, the TCRdb table keeps only in-frame clones and is missing some. V, J and clone size are taken as reported in that table, and D and trimming were inferred from the DNA itself. Seen here are fewer than 350,000 clones, roughly nine tenths observed once, and the top ten hold 1.5% to 2%. Germline assignment: CDR1 GTSNPN and CDR2 SVGIG (reference sequence). Trimming removed 3 bases from V and 0 bases from J, with 14 bases in between. The length of the CDR3 is 15 residues. All enrollees were roughly 18 to 100 years old and from some 24 US areas. Allocation to cohorts depended on clinical history reported by the participants.

The sequenced sample consisted of PBMCs or T cells enriched from blood (not recorded which). This TCR derives from a woman in her thirties or forties who had recovered from COVID-19. The chain carries TRBV30 and TRBJ1-2; no clear D gene. The CDR3 spells CAWSPGLLPNYGYTF. CDR3 nucleotide sequence: TGTGCCTGGAGCCCTGGACTGCTGCCTAACTATGGCTACACCTTC. Using reference TRBV30 and TRBJ1-2 for the parts outside the CDR3, the full variable domain is SQTIHQWPATLVQPVGSPLSLECTVEGTSNPNLYWYRQAAGRGLQLLFYSVGIGQISSEVPQNLSASRPQDRQFILSSKKLLLSDSGFYLCAWSPGLLPNYGYTFGSGTRLTVV.